This TCR beta chain originates from a study of cytomegalovirus exposure and HLA in healthy donors. Across the study: The 120 or so validation repertoires and the roughly 700 first-cohort repertoires shared a platform, a later analysis reported.

Assay: immunoSEQ multiplex PCR; the TCRdb copy retains only in-frame clones and omits some. Here the sample spans approximately 71,000 clones, about 94% being singletons. The CDR3 consists of 18 residues. Germline V lookup: CDR1 SGHTA, CDR2 FQGTGA. The ends lost 4 bases at V and 0 bases at J; junction bases unmatched: 11. On this clone itself: Its antigen remains unidentified.

Points from the study as a whole: Researchers catalogued some 160 TCR beta chains as cytomegalovirus-associated. Subsequent analysis found a tendency for first-cohort TCR clusters to co-occur within the 90 to 150 validation repertoires.

The sample comprised PBMCs. The V gene is TRBV7-3, the J gene TRBJ2-1; 8 positions match TRBD2. This receptor was identified in a woman younger than 30 in good health and CMV-seronegative. CDR3 residues: CASSSKGPGTSSYNEQFF. The CDR3 coding sequence is TGTGCCAGCAGCTCAAAAGGCCCCGGGACTAGCTCCTACAATGAGCAGTTCTTC.